This paragraph covers one T cell receptor (beta chain) sequence. Its target is not known. The data derive from a study of monozygotic twins with inflammatory bowel disease. Whole-study results and caveats: Against healthy co-twins, IBD patients had lower TCRbeta diversity (measured by inverse Simpson).

TCRdb re-called the 5' RACE reads; one entry per CDR3 protein, DNA not given. In total, the table holds 300,000 to 350,000 distinct CDR3 sequences. Sequencing was done on a sample of blood. This clonotype was sampled from a human donor with ulcerative colitis or Crohn's disease, or a healthy co-twin of an affected twin (not recorded which).

This chain's CDR3 is CASSENGGGQAYEQYF. V is TRBV5-1 and J is TRBJ2-7; there is no DNA to check the TCRdb D call of TRBD1. Germline CDR1 reads SGHRS; CDR2 reads YFSETQ. This CDR3 has 16 residues.